These T cell receptor beta chains were read from a single sample in a study of siplizumab effects on memory and regulatory T cells. The repertoire was sequenced with immunoSEQ multiplex PCR; TCRdb's copy has only in-frame clones and lacks some. The table includes roughly 93,000 clones, around 94% detected once. Material for sequencing was non-Treg CD4+ T cells sorted from blood. The receptors here all came from a human donor in good health. Each CDR3 is given with its conserved first and last residue. Fields, in order: V gene, CDR3 protein.

TRBV5-1 CASSLERRGRGGYTF
TRBV18 CASSPVTGGGGEQYF
TRBV7-8 CASSLVPAVQPQHF
TRBV5-1 CASSSTSGTDTQYF
TRBV11-3 CASSPGQAPGTQYF
TRBV2 CASSYQGGSGNTIYF
TRBV11-2 CASSLGGSGRAEQYF
TRBV7-9 CASSLVASGKNEQFF
TRBV7-9 CASSLVFRQGFYNEQFF
TRBV28 CASSLSRLAVRYEQFF
TRBV27 CASTAFARNTGELFF
TRBV11-3 CASSLAGTGELFF
TRBV6-1 CASKPGVKNTEAFF
TRBV9 CASSVDLGSTDTQYF